A single sample is the source of the 27 T cell receptor beta chains below, sequenced in a study of T cell changes during pregnancy in multiple sclerosis (dated by TCRdb to between 2018 and 2020). The library was generated by the immunoSEQ multiplex PCR assay. TCRdb mirrors the immuneACCESS table, restricted to in-frame sequences. Some clones are absent from its copies; in checked studies, under half trace to an unresolved V gene, and the reason for the others is unknown. A total of about 31,000 clones appear in this sample, around 89% of them only once. The ten largest clones capture approximately 6.6% of the sample. Source: CD8+ T cells from peripheral blood mononuclear cells, taken in the second trimester of pregnancy. These TCRs come from a female donor with multiple sclerosis, enrolled in a pregnancy study.

This chain joins TRBV28 and TRBJ2-2; 7 positions match TRBD2. The CDR3 extends over 17 amino acids. The V gene end was trimmed by 3 bases and the J gene end by 7 bases; junction bases not matched to a gene: 14. CDR1 is MDHEN and CDR2 is SYDVKM in the germline V gene. In DNA, the CDR3 is TGTGCCAGCAGTTTCCCCCTATGGCGGGAGCTAGACGGGGAGCTGTTTTTT. This encodes CASSFPLWRELDGELFF.

The chain links TRBV5-1 to TRBJ1-1; 7 bases match TRBD1. CDR1 and CDR2 from the germline V gene are SGHRS and YFSETQ. The CDR3 has 12 amino acids. The J segment lost 4 bases and the V segment lost 4 bases, leaving 1 base of the junction unmatched. The CDR3 spells CASSGDSTEAFF. In DNA, the CDR3 is TGCGCCAGCAGCGGGGACAGCACTGAAGCTTTCTTT.

The rearrangement uses TRBV4-2 and TRBJ2-2, with TRBD2 as a possible D gene (6 bases). This CDR3 is 15 amino acids long. Between the trimmed V and J ends, which lost 3 bases and 4 bases, there was a span of 12 bases. CDR1 and CDR2 from the germline V gene are LGHNA and YNFKEQ. The CDR3 is CASSQGLEATGELFF. Written as DNA, the CDR3 is TGTGCCAGCAGCCAGGGACTGGAAGCCACCGGGGAGCTGTTTTTT.

The chain recombines TRBV7-8 with TRBJ2-1; D perhaps matches TRBD1 (5 bases). Deletions cut 6 bases from V and 3 bases from J, with 15 bases between. Germline V gene sequence: CDR1 SGHVS, CDR2 FQNEAQ. CDR3 size: 15 residues. The CDR3 protein is CASRTGVWGYNEQFF. The CDR3 nucleotides read TGTGCCAGCAGAACAGGAGTCTGGGGCTACAATGAGCAGTTCTTC.

V gene TRBV21-1 combines with J gene TRBJ1-1; the DNA was not used to check the table's D call, TRBD1. TRBV21-1 has pseudogene status. The CDR3 sequence is 16 residues long. Here the CDR3 DNA reads TGTGCCAGCAGCAAAGACCCGGGACAGACTAACACTGAAGCTTTCTTT. Protein sequence: CASSKDPGQTNTEAFF.

This clone was counted between two and nine times. The V and J genes are TRBV4-1 and TRBJ1-1; D uncertain. Trimming took 3 bases from V and 0 from J, leaving 8 bases between them. This CDR3 has 14 residues. CDR1 is MGHRA, CDR2 YSYEKL, per germline. The CDR3, as DNA: TGCGCCAGCAGCCACGTTGGCTTGAACACTGAAGCTTTCTTT. Protein sequence: CASSHVGLNTEAFF.

The chain has TRBV19 and TRBJ2-7; D may be TRBD2 (6 bases). CDR1 and CDR2 (germline): LNHDA, SQIVND (reference sequence). This CDR3 comprises 17 residues. V lost 4 bases, J lost 7 bases, and 26 bases lay in between. This chain's CDR3 is CASSTPLVGGETGEQYF. The CDR3 DNA sequence: TGTGCCAGTAGTACCCCCCTCGTGGGGGGAGAGACGGGTGAGCAGTACTTC.

J is TRBJ1-4 and V is TRBV4-3; D remains unclear. CDR1 LGHNA and CDR2 YSLEER come from the germline V gene. V was shortened by 5 bases and J by 2 bases, with 12 bases between the two germline ends. This CDR3 contains 15 residues. CDR3 amino acids: CASSVRRRTNEKLFF. The CDR3 DNA reads TGCGCCAGCAGCGTCCGGAGACGGACTAATGAAAAACTGTTTTTT.

This chain links TRBV28 with TRBJ2-7; 8 nucleotides line up with TRBD1. V gave up 8 bases and J gave up 0 bases; unmatched junction bases: 3. CDR1 is MDHEN, CDR2 SYDVKM, per germline. The CDR3 extends over 13 amino acids. The CDR3 protein is CASRDRSSYEQYF. CDR3 in DNA: TGTGCCAGCCGGGACAGGTCCTCCTACGAGCAGTACTTC.

V is TRBV6-4 and J is TRBJ2-3, with 9 nucleotides matching TRBD2. The germline V gene has CDR1 MRHNA and CDR2 SNTAGT. The CDR3 totals 16 residues. V lost 2 bases to trimming and J lost 4 bases; unmatched junction nucleotides: 7. The CDR3 is CASSDLAGGSPDTQYF. CDR3 DNA: TGTGCCAGCAGTGACCTGGCGGGAGGGTCCCCAGATACGCAGTATTTT.

This clone was observed a single time. The chain carries TRBV7-2 and TRBJ2-2; TRBD1 matches at 7 bases. The V gene end was trimmed by 4 bases and the J gene end by 4 bases; junction bases not matched to a gene: 3. CDR1 is SGHTA and CDR2 is FQGNSA in the germline V gene. The CDR3 spans 14 residues. For the CDR3, the DNA is TGTGCCAGCAGCTCTGGGACAGCCACCGGGGAGCTGTTTTTT. Translated, it gives CASSSGTATGELFF. Using reference TRBV7-2 and TRBJ2-2 for the parts outside the CDR3, the full variable domain is GAGVSQSPSNKVTEKGKDVELRCDPISGHTALYWYRQSLGQGLEFLIYFQGNSAPDKSGLPSDRFSAERTGGSVSTLTIQRTQQEDSAVYLCASSSGTATGELFFGEGSRLTVL.

The chain's CDR3 is CASSPGLAGGPSRNEQFF. CDR3 DNA sequence: TGTGCCAGCAGCCCGGGACTAGCGGGAGGGCCAAGTAGGAATGAGCAGTTCTTC. This chain connects TRBV7-9 to TRBJ2-1, with TRBD2 matching over 16 bases. Germline V gene sequence: CDR1 SEHNR, CDR2 FQNEAQ (reference sequence). CDR3 length equals 18 residues. V was pared by 5 bases and J by 7 bases, with 11 bases of the junction left unmatched.

The rearrangement links TRBV30 to TRBJ2-1; 13 nucleotides align to TRBD2. The CDR3 is made up of 12 amino acids. V lost 5 bases, J lost 9 bases, and 1 base stayed unmatched. Germline assignment: CDR1 GTSNPN and CDR2 SVGIG (reference sequence). The CDR3 DNA is TGTGCCTGGGGACTAGCGGGGGTTGAGCAGTTCTTC. This codes for CAWGLAGVEQFF. The whole variable domain, filled in from reference TRBV30 and TRBJ2-1, reads SQTIHQWPATLVQPVGSPLSLECTVEGTSNPNLYWYRQAAGRGLQLLFYSVGIGQISSEVPQNLSASRPQDRQFILSSKKLLLSDSGFYLCAWGLAGVEQFFGPGTRLTVL.

The gene calls are TRBV19 and TRBJ2-1; 10 positions agree with TRBD2. This CDR3 is built from 14 residues. Germline V CDR1 and CDR2: LNHDA, SQIVND (reference sequence). The V and J ends lost 6 bases and 7 bases, in that order; junction bases with no gene match: 6. The DNA of the CDR3 is TGTGCCAGTAGCCTCCTAGCGGGGGCAAATGAGCAGTTCTTC. It specifies CASSLLAGANEQFF.

The chain is built from TRBV29-1 and TRBJ1-2; TRBD1 is a possible D gene (5 bases). Trimming pared 7 bases from V and 6 bases from J, leaving 18 bases between. The CDR3 runs to 13 residues. Germline CDR1 and CDR2: SQVTM and ANQGSEA. CDR3 protein: CSGKGQGYNGYTF. The DNA of the CDR3 is TGCAGCGGGAAAGGCCAGGGTTATAATGGCTACACCTTC.

The CDR3 sequence is CASSKAQMRDNQPQHF. DNA of the CDR3: TGTGCCAGCAGCAAAGCGCAAATGAGGGATAATCAGCCCCAGCATTTT. This rearrangement joins TRBV21-1 to TRBJ1-5. TRBV21-1 corresponds to a pseudogene. The CDR3 extends over 16 amino acids.

The chain employs TRBV5-4 and TRBJ2-5; 11 nucleotides align to TRBD2. CDR1 is SGHNT, CDR2 YYREEE, per germline (reference sequence). V gave up 4 bases and J gave up 3 bases; unmatched junction bases: 11. The CDR3 extends over 17 amino acids. The CDR3 loop is CASSLTPGLAAEETQYF. The DNA of the CDR3 is TGTGCCAGCAGCCTGACTCCGGGACTAGCGGCCGAAGAGACCCAGTACTTC.

This chain joins TRBV4-3 and TRBJ2-2; no clear D. From germline, CDR1 is LGHNA and CDR2 YSLEER. Trimming stripped 0 bases from V and 8 bases from J, with 10 bases between. This CDR3 is built from 14 residues. In DNA, the CDR3 is TGCGCCAGCAGCCAAGATTTAGAAGCGGGGGAGCTGTTTTTT. Its protein is CASSQDLEAGELFF.

This sequence joins TRBV11-2 and TRBJ2-4, with TRBD1 identical over 9 bases. V was clipped by 2 bases and J by 0 bases; unmatched bases: 5. The germline CDR1 and CDR2 sequences are SGHAT and FQNNGV. CDR3 size: 17 residues. The CDR3 protein is CASSLQWTGVAKNIQYF. The CDR3 DNA reads TGTGCCAGCAGCTTACAATGGACAGGGGTAGCCAAAAACATTCAGTACTTC. The whole variable domain, remainder taken from reference TRBV11-2 and TRBJ2-4, is EAGVAQSPRYKIIEKRQSVAFWCNPISGHATLYWYQQILGQGPKLLIQFQNNGVVDDSQLPKDRFSAERLKGVDSTLKIQPAKLEDSAVYLCASSLQWTGVAKNIQYFGAGTRLSVL.

The gene calls are TRBV6-6 and TRBJ2-2; 7 positions agree with TRBD2. The CDR3 contains 16 residues. Germline V gene data show CDR1 as MNHNY and CDR2 as SVGAGI (reference sequence). Unmatched junction bases numbered 10, after V lost 6 bases and J lost 3 bases. The CDR3 sequence: CASSEPGTTDTGELFF. As DNA, the CDR3 is TGTGCCAGCAGCGAACCCGGGACTACCGACACCGGGGAGCTGTTTTTT.

The chain employs TRBV2 and TRBJ1-5; D not certain. Germline V gene sequence: CDR1 SNHLY, CDR2 FYNNEI. The CDR3 sequence is 14 residues long. V was pared by 4 bases and J by 5 bases, with 12 bases between. CDR3 loop: CASSANSPYQPQHF. DNA for the CDR3: TGTGCCAGCAGTGCAAACAGCCCCTATCAGCCCCAGCATTTT.

The chain uses TRBV9 and TRBJ2-3; weak D call: TRBD2 (6 bases). This CDR3 has 16 amino acids. V was cut by 2 bases and J by 6 bases, with 19 bases left in between. Germline CDR1 reads SGDLS; CDR2 reads YYNGEE. CDR3 nucleotides: TGTGCCAGCAGCGTCCCCCGGGACTCCGGCGGGGATACGCAGTATTTT. Encoded protein: CASSVPRDSGGDTQYF.

V gene TRBV4-3 combines with J gene TRBJ2-5, with TRBD1 matching over 7 bases. J lost 5 bases, V lost 0 bases, and 9 bases had no gene match. Germline values: CDR1 LGHNA, CDR2 YSLEER. This CDR3 has 16 amino acids. In DNA, the CDR3 is TGCGCCAGCAGCCAAGATCGAGGATCCAGGGGGGAGACCCAGTACTTC. Translating gives CASSQDRGSRGETQYF.

The V and J genes are TRBV5-1 and TRBJ2-7; D perhaps matches TRBD1 (6 bases). Germline V gene data show CDR1 as SGHRS and CDR2 as YFSETQ. The CDR3 runs 13 residues. Trimming cost V 4 bases and J 7 bases, with 15 bases left between them. The CDR3 loop reads CASSRRSDREQYF. CDR3 in DNA: TGCGCCAGCAGCCGAAGGTCCGACAGGGAGCAGTACTTC.

The chain employs TRBV5-4 and TRBJ2-1; D not certain. The V end was cut by 0 bases, the J end by 15 bases, with 16 bases between. This CDR3 comprises 13 residues. The V gene's germline CDR1 is SGHNT and CDR2 YYREEE (reference sequence). The CDR3 is CASSLALDSIRFF. Written as DNA, the CDR3 is TGTGCCAGCAGCTTGGCCTTGGATAGCATCCGGTTCTTC.

The rearrangement uses TRBV9 and TRBJ1-2; 8 bases fit TRBD1. This CDR3 is built from 13 residues. V shed 3 bases and J 8 bases; nucleotides not matched to a gene: 6. Germline V lookup: CDR1 SGDLS, CDR2 YYNGEE. The CDR3 nucleotides are TGTGCCAGCAGCGCCGAGACAGGGGCCGGCTACACCTTC. Its translation is CASSAETGAGYTF.

The CDR3 loop is CASSYKSRLAGRWGNTGELFF. CDR3 coding DNA: TGTGCCAGCAGTTACAAAAGTCGACTAGCGGGACGGTGGGGGAACACCGGGGAGCTGTTTTTT. The chain combines TRBV28 with TRBJ2-2; 11 positions agree with TRBD2. This CDR3 spans 21 amino acids. In germline, CDR1 is MDHEN, CDR2 SYDVKM. V dropped 4 bases and J dropped 1; count of bases not matched to a gene: 17.